The rows below give T cell receptor beta chains drawn from one sample of a study of response to subunit inactivated influenza vaccine. From the RT-PCR reads, TCRdb called clonotypes with MiXCR, one entry per CDR3 protein. The sample carries around 750,000 distinct CDR3 sequences, 20% to 25% recorded once. The sample consisted of PBMCs from blood, taken roughly 5 days after vaccination. These receptors came from a man aged 50 to 60 who received an inactivated influenza vaccine. The CDR3 runs from the conserved cysteine through the conserved F or W. Each record gives: J gene, D gene, V gene, clone size, CDR3 protein, CDR3 DNA. D genes are given only for firm matches. Clone size appears in some rows only: once, few, many, or a class for an expanded clone.

>TRBJ2-6|-|TRBV5-1|-
CASSHTSGANVLTF
TGCGCCAGCAGCCACACATCTGGGGCCAACGTCCTGACTTTC
>TRBJ2-5|-|TRBV5-6|-
CASSLVWGETQYF
TGTGCCAGCAGCTTGGTTTGGGGAGAGACCCAGTACTTC
>TRBJ2-5|-|TRBV6-2/TRBV6-3|few
CASSYGFSTVQETQYF
TGTGCCAGCAGTTATGGGTTTTCTACAGTGCAAGAGACCCAGTACTTC
>TRBJ2-2|-|TRBV30|-
CAWSPRYGPTGELFF
TGTGCCTGGAGTCCCCGATATGGGCCCACCGGGGAGCTGTTTTTT
>TRBJ2-7|TRBD2|TRBV29-1|many
CSVEETTSGNEQYF
TGCAGCGTTGAGGAGACGACTAGCGGCAACGAGCAGTACTTC
>TRBJ2-1|-|TRBV29-1|-
CSVVSGRSSYNEQFF
TGCAGCGTTGTTTCGGGGAGGAGCTCCTACAATGAGCAGTTCTTC
>TRBJ1-1|TRBD1|TRBV20-1|few
CSASPGQGWEAFF
TGCAGTGCGTCACCGGGACAGGGGTGGGAGGCTTTCTTT
>TRBJ2-1|TRBD1|TRBV25-1|-
CASSEPGQLTYNEQFF
TGTGCCAGCAGTGAACCGGGACAGCTTACCTACAATGAGCAGTTCTTC
>TRBJ2-3|TRBD2|TRBV5-5|many
CASFPLAGYTDTQYF
TGTGCCAGCTTCCCACTAGCGGGGTACACAGATACGCAGTATTTT
>TRBJ2-5|-|TRBV29-1|-
CSVELQETQYF
TGCAGCGTTGAACTGCAAGAGACCCAGTACTTC
>TRBJ2-2|-|TRBV19|-
CASSIGRGDTGELFF
TGTGCCAGTAGTATAGGTCGGGGAGACACCGGGGAGCTGTTTTTT
>TRBJ1-6|-|TRBV7-2|-
CASSLKTYNSPLHF
TGTGCCAGCAGCCTGAAAACCTATAATTCACCCCTCCACTTT
>TRBJ2-5|-|TRBV7-2|few
CASSFQGQHQETQYF
TGTGCCAGCAGCTTCCAGGGGCAGCACCAAGAGACCCAGTACTTC
>TRBJ2-3|TRBD1|TRBV7-2|few
CASSLAGTGNTDTQYF
TGTGCCAGCAGCTTAGCCGGGACAGGGAACACAGATACGCAGTATTTT
>TRBJ2-3|-|TRBV9|-
CASSVEHSSTDTQYF
TGTGCCAGCAGCGTAGAACACAGCAGCACAGATACGCAGTATTTT
>TRBJ2-5|-|TRBV6-1|-
CASSEAYRTAQGTQYF
TGTGCCAGCAGTGAAGCTTACCGGACAGCCCAAGGGACCCAGTACTTC
>TRBJ2-2|TRBD1|TRBV5-6|-
CASSLARGHVDGELFF
TGTGCCAGCAGCTTAGCCAGGGGGCATGTGGACGGGGAGCTGTTTTTT
>TRBJ1-6|TRBD1|TRBV6-1|-
CAGLDREKGSPLHF
TGTGCCGGATTGGACAGGGAGAAAGGATCACCCCTCCACTTT
>TRBJ2-1|-|TRBV15|-
CATGAVSSYNEQFF
TGTGCCACCGGGGCGGTCAGCTCCTACAATGAGCAGTTCTTC
>TRBJ2-1|-|TRBV7-3|-
CASSQIDSGTYNEQFF
TGTGCCAGCAGCCAGATTGATAGCGGTACCTACAATGAGCAGTTCTTC
>TRBJ2-1|TRBD2|TRBV24-1|-
CATSDSGLAGGWTYNEQFF
TGTGCCACCAGTGATTCCGGACTAGCGGGAGGGTGGACCTACAATGAGCAGTTCTTC
>TRBJ2-1|-|TRBV7-9|-
CASSFSRDSLNEQFF
TGTGCCAGCAGCTTCTCCCGCGATAGTTTAAATGAGCAGTTCTTC
>TRBJ2-3|-|TRBV5-5|-
CASSQLPTSTDTQYF
TGTGCCAGCAGCCAGCTCCCTACTAGCACAGATACGCAGTATTTT
>TRBJ2-1|TRBD2|TRBV20-1|-
CSASRLAGEGNEQFF
TGCAGTGCTAGTCGGCTAGCGGGAGAGGGCAATGAGCAGTTCTTC
>TRBJ1-4|TRBD1|TRBV5-5|-
CASSQSDRTNEKLFF
TGTGCCAGCAGCCAATCGGACAGGACTAATGAAAAACTGTTTTTT
>TRBJ1-1|-|TRBV5-1|-
CASSFEPGRNTEAFF
TGCGCCAGCAGCTTCGAACCAGGGCGGAACACTGAAGCTTTCTTT
>TRBJ2-1|-|TRBV2|-
CASSEKWLGAGHNEQFF
TGTGCCAGCAGTGAAAAGTGGCTGGGGGCGGGCCACAATGAGCAGTTCTTC
>TRBJ2-1|TRBD2|TRBV19|-
CASRLLAGGPVNEQFF
TGTGCCAGTAGATTACTAGCGGGAGGGCCGGTCAATGAGCAGTTCTTC
>TRBJ2-1|TRBD2|TRBV5-6|few
CASRARGGMNEQFF
TGTGCCAGCAGAGCACGGGGGGGCATGAATGAGCAGTTCTTC
>TRBJ2-7|-|TRBV11-2|few
CASSYKRWGSEQYF
TGTGCCAGCAGCTACAAAAGGTGGGGGTCGGAGCAGTACTTC
>TRBJ2-3|-|TRBV6-5|once
CATNAGTADTQYF
TGTGCCACAAACGCCGGGACGGCAGATACGCAGTATTTT
>TRBJ2-1|TRBD1|TRBV7-9|-
CASSPQTGGSYNEQFF
TGTGCCAGCAGCCCGCAGACAGGGGGGTCCTACAATGAGCAGTTCTTC
>TRBJ2-3|-|TRBV28|-
CASSPRRDTQYF
TGTGCCAGCAGTCCTAGGCGAGATACGCAGTATTTT
>TRBJ2-3|TRBD2|TRBV10-3|few
CAISGTSGSRGSTDTQYF
TGTGCCATCAGTGGGACTAGCGGGAGCCGGGGTAGCACAGATACGCAGTATTTT
>TRBJ2-3|-|TRBV29-1|few
CSVSGPGSTDTQYF
TGCAGCGTTTCCGGGCCAGGGAGCACAGATACGCAGTATTTT